This passage covers 27 T cell receptor beta chains from one sample sequenced in a study of T cells in Graves' hyperthyroidism and ophthalmopathy. Amplified regions were TCR beta CDR3 sequences from RNA transcripts. The HTBI set primed first-round TCR CDR3 RT-PCR. TCRdb re-called the multiplex PCR reads with MiXCR, one entry per CDR3 protein. The sample records a few hundred thousand distinct CDR3 sequences, 11% to 15% being singletons. The sequenced sample consisted of blood. All receptors derive from a woman aged 40 to 55 with Graves' hyperthyroidism.

The CDR3 region is CASSIVGRERDTGELFF. In DNA form, the CDR3 reads TGTGCCAGTAGTATAGTTGGTAGGGAACGCGACACCGGGGAGCTGTTTTTT. The rearrangement links TRBV19 to TRBJ2-2; D gene ambiguous. The CDR3 totals 17 residues. The V end was cut by 1 base, the J end by 3 bases, with 15 bases between. CDR1 is LNHDA, CDR2 SQIVND, per germline (reference sequence).

In its sample, this clonotype was seen many times. This sequence joins TRBV6-5 and TRBJ2-1, with D maybe TRBD2 (5 bases). This CDR3 comprises 15 residues. Trimming removed 0 bases from V and 6 bases from J, with 12 bases in between. Germline lookup yields CDR1 MNHEY and CDR2 SVGAGI. The CDR3 DNA sequence: TGTGCCAGCAGTTACTCTGGCGGGTCTAGCAATGAGCAGTTCTTC. Its translation: CASSYSGGSSNEQFF.

This clonotype was counted many times. The V and J genes are TRBV27 and TRBJ2-1; 15 bases fit TRBD2. There are 19 residues in the CDR3. Losses at the gene ends were 2 bases for V and 5 bases for J; bases not matched to a gene: 10. The germline gives CDR1 MNHEY, CDR2 SMNVEV (reference sequence). The CDR3 region is CASSLEPGLAGGPNNEQFF. The CDR3 DNA is TGTGCCAGCAGTTTAGAGCCAGGACTAGCGGGAGGGCCCAACAATGAGCAGTTCTTC.

This clonotype was counted many times. The gene calls are TRBV6-1 and TRBJ2-3; 8 positions match TRBD1. CDR1 and CDR2 from the germline V gene are MNHNS and SASEGT. The trim removed 0 bases at V and 4 bases at J, leaving 9 bases unmatched. CDR3 length equals 17 residues. The CDR3 nucleotides are TGTGCCAGCAGTGAAGCCCCTCCAGGGGGCTTTGCAGATACGCAGTATTTT. It yields the protein CASSEAPPGGFADTQYF.

In its sample, this clonotype was seen many times. This rearrangement joins TRBV20-1 to TRBJ1-1; D remains unclear. This CDR3 contains 11 residues. Per the germline V gene, CDR1 is DFQATT and CDR2 is SNEGSKA (reference sequence). Deletions cut 5 bases from V and 6 bases from J, with 10 bases between. CDR3: CSAHAVPEAFF. The CDR3 DNA sequence: TGCAGTGCTCACGCCGTGCCTGAAGCTTTCTTT.

V and J are TRBV7-2 and TRBJ2-1; TRBD2 might be the D (6 bases). V lost 1 base and J 3 bases, leaving 13 bases between the germline ends. Germline CDR1 reads SGHTA; CDR2 reads FQGNSA. This CDR3 region has 16 residues. The CDR3 DNA reads TGTGCCAGCAGCTTAGAAGGGACTCAAGTCTACAATGAGCAGTTCTTC. The encoded protein is CASSLEGTQVYNEQFF. Full variable domain (remainder filled in from reference TRBV7-2 and TRBJ2-1): GAGVSQSPSNKVTEKGKDVELRCDPISGHTALYWYRQSLGQGLEFLIYFQGNSAPDKSGLPSDRFSAERTGGSVSTLTIQRTQQEDSAVYLCASSLEGTQVYNEQFFGPGTRLTVL.

The rearrangement links TRBV5-1 to TRBJ1-2; D is undetermined. Germline values: CDR1 SGHRS, CDR2 YFSETQ. This CDR3 is 14 amino acids long. With 0 bases removed from V and 4 bases from J, the gap between germline ends came to 10 bases. CDR3 bases: TGCGCCAGCAGCTTGGACGGGAGGCCCTATGGCTACACCTTC. As protein: CASSLDGRPYGYTF.

This clonotype was seen many times. This chain uses TRBV20-1 with TRBJ2-7; TRBD1 matches at 10 bases. This CDR3 region has 14 residues. Germline trimming cut 1 base from V and 4 bases from J; bases unmatched to any gene: 4. Germline CDR1 DFQATT, CDR2 SNEGSKA (reference sequence). The CDR3 region has the DNA TGCAGTGCTAGAGGGGGACAGGGGAGATACGAGCAGTACTTC. Translated, it gives CSARGGQGRYEQYF.

This clonotype was detected many times. The V call is TRBV10-3, the J call TRBJ2-7, with D perhaps given as TRBD1 or TRBD2 (6 bases each). The V gene lost 10 bases and the J gene lost 5 bases, with 21 bases spanning the gap. Germline V gene lookup returns CDR1 ENHRY and CDR2 SYGVKD. The CDR3 totals 14 residues. The CDR3 DNA reads TGTGCCACCCAGGCCGGAGGGGGGCGGGACGAGCAGTACTTC. It specifies CATQAGGGRDEQYF.

This clonotype has a count of ten or more. The rearrangement links TRBV20-1 to TRBJ2-7, with 8 bases matching TRBD1. The CDR3 is 16 residues long. The germline CDR1 and CDR2 sequences are DFQATT and SNEGSKA (reference sequence). V shed 8 bases and J 2 bases; nucleotides not matched to a gene: 17. The CDR3 region is CSLLPVRDRWAYEQYF. The CDR3 DNA sequence: TGCAGTTTACTCCCCGTCCGGGACAGGTGGGCCTACGAGCAGTACTTC.

This clonotype was recorded many times. The rearrangement uses TRBV3-1 and TRBJ1-2; no clear D. The CDR3 has 14 amino acids. Germline-derived CDR1 and CDR2 are LGHDT and YNNKEL (reference sequence). Trimming took 0 bases from V and 4 from J, leaving 9 bases between them. The CDR3 coding sequence is TGTGCCAGCAGCCAAGACACCGGAAGCTATGGCTACACCTTC. Its protein is CASSQDTGSYGYTF. Supplemented by reference TRBV3-1 and TRBJ1-2, the full variable domain reads DTAVSQTPKYLVTQMGNDKSIKCEQNLGHDTMYWYKQDSKKFLKIMFSYNNKELIINETVPNRFSPKSPDKAHLNLHINSLELGDSAVYFCASSQDTGSYGYTFGSGTRLTVV.

Remarks on this clonotype: Being one base from a much bigger clone, this may be a read error. The V call is TRBV28, the J call TRBJ2-2; 9 nucleotides line up with TRBD2. The V gene's germline CDR1 is MDHEN and CDR2 SYDVKM. V was clipped by 10 bases and J by 6 bases; unmatched bases: 9. CDR3 length: 14 amino acids. The CDR3 is CATPPSGTPGELFF. DNA for the CDR3: TGTGCCACCCCCCCTAGCGGGACACCCGGGGAGCTGTTTTTT.

The table lists this clonotype with many counts. The rearrangement uses TRBV15 and TRBJ2-1; 12 bases line up with TRBD2. This CDR3 region has 18 residues. Trimming at V came to 2 bases and at J to 0 bases, leaving 5 bases not matched to a gene. Per germline, CDR1 LNHNV and CDR2 YYDKDF (reference sequence). The CDR3 sequence: CATSRNLAGGSSYNEQFF. CDR3 sequence (DNA): TGTGCCACCAGCAGAAATCTAGCGGGAGGGAGCTCCTACAATGAGCAGTTCTTC. Full variable domain (rest looked up from reference TRBV15 and TRBJ2-1): DAMVIQNPRYQVTQFGKPVTLSCSQTLNHNVMYWYQQKSSQAPKLLFHYYDKDFNNEADTPDNFQSRRPNTSFCFLDIRSPGLGDTAMYLCATSRNLAGGSSYNEQFFGPGTRLTVL.

The chain joins TRBV19 to TRBJ1-2; tentatively, D is TRBD1 (6 bases). V shed 7 bases and J shed 4 bases, with 13 bases lying between them. Germline CDR1 LNHDA, CDR2 SQIVND (reference sequence). The CDR3 is 13 residues long. The CDR3 sequence is CASTPGQFYGYTF. The CDR3 DNA sequence: TGTGCCAGTACTCCCGGACAGTTCTATGGCTACACCTTC.

Only a few counts were recorded for this clonotype. The chain couples TRBV27 to TRBJ2-7; a possible D gene is TRBD2 (5 bases). The germline V and J ends were trimmed by 8 bases and 2 bases, with 19 bases remaining between them. Germline lookup yields CDR1 MNHEY and CDR2 SMNVEV (reference sequence). The CDR3 totals 15 residues. CDR3 DNA: TGTGCCAGCCACCCGGGCCTAGCCAATCCCTACGAGCAGTACTTC. The encoded protein is CASHPGLANPYEQYF.

This chain joins TRBV9 and TRBJ2-3, with D unresolved. Germline CDR1 and CDR2: SGDLS and YYNGEE. The CDR3 runs to 16 residues. V was pared by 0 bases and J by 2 bases, with 13 bases between. This chain's CDR3 is CASSVVAVLPTDTQYF. The CDR3, as DNA: TGTGCCAGCAGCGTAGTGGCGGTCCTACCCACAGATACGCAGTATTTT. Filled out from reference TRBV9 and TRBJ2-3, the complete variable domain reads DSGVTQTPKHLITATGQRVTLRCSPRSGDLSVYWYQQSLDQGLQFLIQYYNGEERAKGNILERFSAQQFPDLHSELNLSSLELGDSALYFCASSVVAVLPTDTQYFGPGTRLTVL.

This clonotype came up many times. This chain uses TRBV11-2 with TRBJ2-4; 13 bases agree with TRBD2. The V gene's germline CDR1 is SGHAT and CDR2 FQNNGV. V lost 1 base to trimming and J lost 4 bases; unmatched junction nucleotides: 13. This CDR3 has 20 amino acids. The CDR3 reads CASSLVTSGRALSLKNIQYF. The CDR3 nucleotides read TGTGCCAGCAGCTTAGTAACTAGCGGGAGGGCCTTATCCTTAAAAAACATTCAGTACTTC.

This clonotype appeared many times. The V gene is TRBV6-1, the J gene TRBJ1-5, with a weak D call TRBD1 (6 bases). This CDR3 spans 15 amino acids. Germline V gives CDR1 MNHNS, CDR2 SASEGT. V was clipped by 6 bases and J by 1 base, with 13 bases between them. CDR3: CASRRTVDSNQPQHF. In DNA form, the CDR3 reads TGTGCCAGCAGACGGACAGTTGACAGCAATCAGCCCCAGCATTTT.

This clonotype appeared a few times. A much more abundant neighbour one base away suggests this may be a read error. The chain has TRBV3-1 and TRBJ2-7; the D gene could be TRBD1 or TRBD2 (6 bases each). CDR1 and CDR2 from the germline V gene are LGHDT and YNNKEL (reference sequence). The CDR3 has 13 residues. The V end was cut by 4 bases, the J end by 8 bases, with 15 bases between. Here the CDR3 reads CASSPGPGGKQYF. DNA of the CDR3: TGTGCCAGCAGCCCGGGTCCCGGGGGCAAGCAGTACTTC.

The V gene is TRBV2, the J gene TRBJ2-7, with 11 nucleotides matching TRBD2. The CDR3 contains 15 residues. The germline V gene has CDR1 SNHLY and CDR2 FYNNEI. V shed 6 bases and J 9 bases; nucleotides not matched to a gene: 13. Written as DNA, the CDR3 is TGTGCCAGCAGCGAGCGGACTAGCGGGTCTCACGCGCAGTACTTC. This codes for CASSERTSGSHAQYF.

At least ten counts were recorded for this clonotype. The CDR3 here is CASRNAGQGVNEQFF. The CDR3 DNA follows: TGTGCCAGCCGTAATGCGGGACAGGGTGTCAATGAGCAGTTCTTC. The chain uses TRBV6-1 and TRBJ2-1; 9 bases agree with TRBD1. The V gene's germline CDR1 is MNHNS and CDR2 SASEGT. V lost 8 bases and J lost 6; bases outside the gene matches: 11. The CDR3 loop spans 15 amino acids.

A few counts support this clonotype. The CDR3 region is CASRLPGFIYGYTF. The CDR3 nucleotides are TGTGCCAGCAGACTTCCAGGGTTTATCTATGGCTACACCTTC. This sequence joins TRBV7-3 and TRBJ1-2; maybe TRBD1 (5 bases). The CDR3 has 14 amino acids. Germline V CDR1 and CDR2: SGHTA, FQGTGA. The ends were cut back, 6 bases at V and 4 bases at J, with 15 bases in the middle.

This clonotype was counted ten times or more. The rearrangement links TRBV7-3 to TRBJ2-1; 7 nucleotides match TRBD2. Germline V gives CDR1 SGHTA, CDR2 FQGTGA. V shed 5 bases, J shed 6 bases, and the junction held 10 bases outside the gene matches. The CDR3 contains 15 residues. Here the CDR3 DNA reads TGTGCCAGCAGCCCCCCGGCTAGCGGTCTCAATGAGCAGTTCTTC. Protein product: CASSPPASGLNEQFF.

V gene TRBV2 combines with J gene TRBJ1-2; a weak D match, TRBD1 (6 bases). CDR3 length equals 18 residues. V lost 8 bases to trimming and J lost 4 bases, with 29 bases between them. In germline, CDR1 is SNHLY, CDR2 FYNNEI. The CDR3 nucleotides read TGTGCCAGCCTAGGGGAAAGAGACAGCAAGGGGGGGAGCTATGGCTACACCTTC. This encodes CASLGERDSKGGSYGYTF. Using reference TRBV2 and TRBJ1-2 for the parts outside the CDR3, the full variable domain is EPEVTQTPSHQVTQMGQEVILRCVPISNHLYFYWYRQILGQKVEFLVSFYNNEISEKSEIFDDQFSVERPDGSNFTLKIRSTKLEDSAMYFCASLGERDSKGGSYGYTFGSGTRLTVV.

This clonotype showed up many times. The V and J genes are TRBV11-1 and TRBJ2-3, with D uncertain. CDR1 SGHAT and CDR2 FQDESV come from the germline V gene (reference sequence). The CDR3 runs 19 residues. Trimming left V 0 bases short and J 0 bases short, with 19 bases between. The CDR3 loop is CASSLALWSSSTSTDTQYF. CDR3 bases: TGTGCCAGCAGCTTAGCGCTTTGGAGCAGCAGTACTAGCACAGATACGCAGTATTTT. Full variable domain (outside the CDR3, taken from reference TRBV11-1 and TRBJ2-3): EAEVAQSPRYKITEKSQAVAFWCDPISGHATLYWYRQILGQGPELLVQFQDESVVDDSQLPKDRFSAERLKGVDSTLKIQPAELGDSAMYLCASSLALWSSSTSTDTQYFGPGTRLTVL.

The rearrangement joins TRBV19 to TRBJ1-3; D ambiguous. CDR3 size: 14 residues. Per the germline V gene, CDR1 is LNHDA and CDR2 is SQIVND (reference sequence). Trimming left V 5 bases short and J 4 bases short, with 12 bases between. DNA of the CDR3: TGTGCCAGTAGTGTCTCGGATATCGGAAACACCATATATTTT. It codes for CASSVSDIGNTIYF.

This chain connects TRBV20-1 to TRBJ1-6, with a weak D call TRBD1 (5 bases). The V end was cut by 5 bases, the J end by 5 bases, with 19 bases between. The CDR3 extends over 16 amino acids. Looked up from germline, CDR1 is DFQATT and CDR2 is SNEGSKA (reference sequence). The CDR3 protein is CSAQPTTRQNNSPLHF. CDR3 coding DNA: TGCAGTGCTCAGCCAACCACAAGACAGAATAATTCACCCCTCCACTTT.